The clone carrying this TCR beta chain came up a few times. Antigen specificity is unknown. This specimen belongs to a study of beta chain features in type 1 diabetes. The isolated RNA, all of it, was reverse transcribed, so expressed TCRB transcripts were what got sequenced. The protocol was immunoSEQ multiplex PCR, while the TCRdb copy is restricted to in-frame clones and leaves out a portion. The sample has about 370,000 clones, over 8.5% seen once; the top ten hold about 0.64%. General study findings and limits: TCRB CDR3 length was moderately but significantly reduced in all four CD4+ subsets of Type 1 diabetes patients. The naive, central memory and Treg TCRB repertoires showed an apparent similarity that was greater among patients than among healthy donors. Shorter templates might be favored by PCR, and equally so in patients and in controls.

Via the markers CD45RO/CCR7/CD25/CD127/CD95/CD27, stem cell-like memory, regulatory, central memory and naive CD4+ cells were sorted. Per germline, CDR1 SGHTA and CDR2 FQGNSA. The CDR3 length is 14 residues. Trimming took 1 base from V and 5 from J, leaving 11 bases between them. The chain uses TRBV7-2 and TRBJ1-2; D remains ambiguous. Sequenced: central memory CD4+ T cells from blood. This TCR derives from a man between 25 and 39 years old with type 1 diabetes. The CDR3 DNA reads as TGTGCCAGCAGCTTAGTTCGATGGGATTATGGCTACACCTTC. Translating gives CASSLVRWDYGYTF.